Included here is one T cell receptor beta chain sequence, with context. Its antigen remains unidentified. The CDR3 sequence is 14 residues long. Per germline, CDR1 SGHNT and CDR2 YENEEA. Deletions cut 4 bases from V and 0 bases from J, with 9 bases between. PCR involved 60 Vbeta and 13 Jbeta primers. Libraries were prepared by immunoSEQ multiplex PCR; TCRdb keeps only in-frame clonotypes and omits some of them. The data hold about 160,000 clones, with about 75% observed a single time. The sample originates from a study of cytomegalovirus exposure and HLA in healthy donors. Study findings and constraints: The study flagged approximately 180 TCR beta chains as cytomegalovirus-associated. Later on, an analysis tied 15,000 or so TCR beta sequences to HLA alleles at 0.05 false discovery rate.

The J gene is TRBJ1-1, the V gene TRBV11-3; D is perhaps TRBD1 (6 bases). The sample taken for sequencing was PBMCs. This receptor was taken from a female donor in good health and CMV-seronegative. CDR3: CASSSDRMNTEAFF. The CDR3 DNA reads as TGTGCCAGCAGCTCGGACAGAATGAACACTGAAGCTTTCTTT.